This is a list of T cell receptor beta chains from one sample in a study of cytomegalovirus exposure and HLA in healthy donors. Clones were sequenced by immunoSEQ multiplex PCR, and TCRdb holds only the in-frame ones, with some missing. The sample consists of about 96,000 clones, about four fifths of them appearing once. Input material: PBMCs. Source of these receptors: a female donor in good health and CMV-seropositive. CDR3s include the opening cysteine and the closing phenylalanine or tryptophan. D genes are given only for firm matches. A clone size is listed for some rows: how often the clone was seen (once, few, many), or a class if it is expanded.

>few|TRBJ2-1|TRBV2|TRBD2
CASSAGPIGGLDEQFF
TGTGCCAGCAGTGCTGGGCCCATCGGGGGGTTAGATGAGCAGTTCTTC
>NA|TRBJ2-5|TRBV19|NA
CASSDVGETQYF
TGTGCCAGTTCGGATGTCGGGGAGACCCAGTACTTC
>NA|TRBJ1-3|TRBV7-2|TRBD1
CASSARGHRGNTIYF
TGTGCCAGCAGCGCAAGGGGGCATAGAGGAAACACCATATATTTT
>NA|TRBJ2-7|TRBV7-6|NA
CANQTGEQYF
TGTGCCAACCAAACGGGCGAGCAGTACTTC
>NA|TRBJ2-7|TRBV30|TRBD2
CAWSLRGIRGEQYF
TGTGCCTGGAGCTTGCGGGGGATCCGGGGCGAGCAGTACTTC
>many|TRBJ1-5|TRBV6-5|NA
CASSYSRDNQPQHF
TGTGCCAGCAGTTACTCGAGGGACAATCAGCCCCAGCATTTT
>NA|TRBJ2-1|TRBV6-5|TRBD2
CASSVGLATEQFF
TGTGCCAGCAGTGTGGGACTAGCGACTGAGCAGTTCTTC
>NA|TRBJ1-5|TRBV9|NA
CASSKGVNQPQHF
TGTGCCAGCAGCAAGGGGGTCAATCAGCCCCAGCATTTT
>NA|TRBJ2-7|TRBV7-8|NA
CASSSERAPYEQYF
TGTGCCAGCAGCTCCGAGCGGGCCCCCTACGAGCAGTACTTC
>NA|TRBJ2-7|TRBV28|TRBD1
CASSSPGQVGPYEQYF
TGTGCCAGCAGTTCCCCGGGACAGGTAGGGCCCTACGAGCAGTACTTC
>NA|TRBJ2-7|TRBV25-1|TRBD1
CASSDSRDREYPPEQYF
TGTGCCAGCAGTGATTCTCGGGACAGGGAATACCCGCCGGAGCAGTACTTC
>NA|TRBJ2-3|TRBV29-1|NA
CSVEGQGGFADTQYF
TGCAGCGTTGAGGGGCAGGGGGGCTTCGCAGATACGCAGTATTTT
>NA|TRBJ2-2|TRBV27|NA
CASSLRSALGELFF
TGTGCCAGCAGCCTGAGGAGCGCCCTCGGGGAGCTGTTTTTT
>NA|TRBJ1-2|TRBV5-1|NA
CASSLDGYGYTF
TGCGCCAGCAGCTTGGACGGCTATGGCTACACCTTC
>NA|TRBJ1-6|TRBV6-4|NA
CASSDSSGRPLHF
TGTGCCAGCAGTGACTCTTCCGGTCGGCCCCTCCACTTT
>NA|TRBJ2-5|TRBV7-2|NA
CASSLIAVRVETQYF
TGTGCCAGCAGCTTAATAGCGGTACGGGTAGAGACCCAGTACTTC
>NA|TRBJ2-4|TRBV30|NA
CAWTDGGPGVQYF
TGTGCCTGGACCGACGGGGGGCCCGGAGTTCAGTACTTC
>NA|TRBJ2-5|TRBV4-3|NA
CASSQDRIAGGTQYF
TGCGCCAGCAGCCAAGATCGGATTGCAGGAGGGACCCAGTACTTC
>few|TRBJ1-3|TRBV28|TRBD1
CASSPRRRGLSGNTIYF
TGTGCCAGCAGCCCCCGTCGCAGGGGGCTCTCTGGAAACACCATATATTTT
>NA|TRBJ2-7|TRBV7-9|TRBD1
CASSLGTGHEQYF
TGTGCCAGCAGCTTAGGGACAGGCCACGAGCAGTACTTC
>NA|TRBJ2-2|TRBV6-5|NA
CASSYSSNTGELFF
TGTGCCAGCAGTTACTCGTCTAACACCGGGGAGCTGTTTTTT
>few|TRBJ2-1|TRBV4-3|TRBD1
CASSPGQGGRNEQFF
TGCGCCAGCAGCCCGGGACAGGGGGGTCGGAATGAGCAGTTCTTC
>NA|TRBJ2-2|TRBV29-1|NA
CSVEGPTNTGELFF
TGCAGCGTTGAAGGGCCGACGAACACCGGGGAGCTGTTTTTT